A single sample is the source of the 29 T cell receptor beta chains below, sequenced in a study of cytomegalovirus exposure and HLA in healthy donors (dated by TCRdb to between 2016 and 2019). The library was produced with the immunoSEQ multiplex PCR assay. TCRdb provides this immuneACCESS table in a form limited to in-frame rearrangements. Some clones are lacking; in checked studies, under half of them reflect an unresolved V gene, and why the rest are absent is not known. The sample contains about 84,000 clones, roughly 91% of them found a single time. The ten largest make up approximately 2% of the sample. Sequenced input: PBMCs. Receptors originate from a man younger than 40 in good health and CMV-seronegative.

The CDR3 reads CASTLSDNSPLHF. CDR3 in DNA: TGTGCCAGTACGTTGTCAGATAATTCACCCCTCCACTTT. The chain joins TRBV19 to TRBJ1-6, with D uncertain. CDR3 length: 13 amino acids. The ends were cut back, 7 bases at V and 5 bases at J, with 9 bases in the middle. CDR1 and CDR2 from the germline V gene are LNHDA and SQIVND (reference sequence).

V usage is TRBV6-1 and J usage is TRBJ2-1; the match to TRBD1 covers 11 bases. Germline CDR1 and CDR2: MNHNS and SASEGT. The junction had 7 bases not matched to a gene; V was cut back by 4 bases and J by 2 bases. The CDR3 length is 17 residues. In DNA, the CDR3 is TGTGCCAGCAGTGCCGGGACAGGGGGTGGCGCCTACAATGAGCAGTTCTTC. As protein: CASSAGTGGGAYNEQFF.

The chain uses TRBV6-5 and TRBJ2-3, with a weak D call TRBD1 (5 bases). The CDR3 covers 14 residues. Between the trimmed V and J ends, which lost 0 bases and 2 bases, there was a span of 6 bases. Per germline, CDR1 MNHEY and CDR2 SVGAGI. The CDR3: CASSYSTVTDTQYF. The CDR3 DNA sequence: TGTGCCAGCAGTTACTCGACAGTCACAGATACGCAGTATTTT.

The chain employs TRBV5-1 and TRBJ2-3, with D perhaps TRBD2 (5 bases). CDR1 is SGHRS, CDR2 YFSETQ, per germline. CDR3 size: 13 residues. Trimming shortened V by 6 bases and J by 2 bases, and 10 bases separated the two germline ends. This chain's CDR3 is CASMRTFTDTQYF. As DNA, the CDR3 is TGCGCCAGCATGCGGACTTTCACAGATACGCAGTATTTT.

The rearrangement joins TRBV11-1 to TRBJ2-5; 8 nucleotides line up with TRBD1. This CDR3 contains 12 residues. Trimming cost V 5 bases and J 5 bases; bases outside gene matches: 1. Germline V gene lookup returns CDR1 SGHAT and CDR2 FQDESV (reference sequence). This CDR3 reads CASSQGAETQYF. CDR3 bases: TGTGCCAGCAGCCAGGGGGCGGAGACCCAGTACTTC.

The rearrangement joins TRBV28 to TRBJ2-7; D is unclear. Per the germline V gene, CDR1 is MDHEN and CDR2 is SYDVKM. V lost 6 bases to trimming and J lost 2 bases, with 11 bases between them. The CDR3 length is 13 residues. CDR3 bases: TGTGCCAGCAGGGCAGAATCAACCTACGAGCAGTACTTC. Protein: CASRAESTYEQYF.

The chain is built from TRBV27 and TRBJ1-2; weak D call: TRBD1 (6 bases). The ends were cut back, 5 bases at V and 10 bases at J, with 20 bases in the middle. CDR3 size: 14 residues. Germline values: CDR1 MNHEY, CDR2 SMNVEV (reference sequence). The CDR3 DNA is TGTGCCAGCAGTCCTCGTACATATAGGGGGACCTACACCTTC. Translated, it gives CASSPRTYRGTYTF.

V usage is TRBV5-5 and J usage is TRBJ1-1; no clear D. The CDR3 totals 15 residues. With 4 bases removed from V and 1 base from J, the gap between germline ends came to 14 bases. The germline V gene encodes CDR1 SGHKS and CDR2 YYEKEE (reference sequence). The CDR3 spells CASSIRLAGNTEAFF. The DNA of the CDR3 is TGTGCCAGCAGCATCCGGCTCGCAGGGAACACTGAAGCTTTCTTT.

This rearrangement joins TRBV5-1 to TRBJ1-1; no reliable D call. V was pared by 2 bases and J by 2 bases, with 13 bases between. Germline assignment: CDR1 SGHRS and CDR2 YFSETQ. The CDR3 extends over 15 amino acids. DNA of the CDR3: TGCGCCAGCAGCTTTGGAGAAGCCTACAACACTGAAGCTTTCTTT. It specifies CASSFGEAYNTEAFF.

The gene calls are TRBV28 and TRBJ2-1; TRBD2 matches at 14 bases. The ends lost 5 bases at V and 9 bases at J; junction bases unmatched: 9. Per the germline V gene, CDR1 is MDHEN and CDR2 is SYDVKM. This CDR3 contains 16 residues. CDR3 bases: TGTGCCAGCAGTGCCGCCGGGACTAGCGGGAGTGGTGAGCAGTTCTTC. Its translation: CASSAAGTSGSGEQFF.

The rearrangement uses TRBV29-1 and TRBJ2-1; D possibly corresponds to TRBD2 (5 bases). This CDR3 spans 11 amino acids. Trimming left V 0 bases short and J 11 bases short, with 8 bases between. The V gene's germline CDR1 is SQVTM and CDR2 ANQGSEA. The CDR3: CSVEDRGKQFF. The CDR3 nucleotides read TGCAGCGTTGAAGATCGAGGGAAGCAGTTCTTC.

This clone showed up just once. The chain combines TRBV29-1 with TRBJ1-2; D is unresolved. Trimming left V 6 bases short and J 2 bases short, with 13 bases between. Per germline, CDR1 SQVTM and CDR2 ANQGSEA. The CDR3 covers 13 residues. The chain's CDR3 is CSVPSHTNYGYTF. Written as DNA, the CDR3 is TGCAGCGTCCCAAGTCATACAAACTATGGCTACACCTTC. The whole variable domain, filled in from reference TRBV29-1 and TRBJ1-2, reads SAVISQKPSRDICQRGTSLTIQCQVDSQVTMMFWYRQQPGQSLTLIATANQGSEATYESGFVIDKFPISRPNLTFSTLTVSNMSPEDSSIYLCSVPSHTNYGYTFGSGTRLTVV.

The chain employs TRBV19 and TRBJ2-2; 12 bases fit TRBD2. The CDR3 has 15 residues. Unmatched junction bases numbered 2, after V lost 5 bases and J lost 4 bases. Germline V gene sequence: CDR1 LNHDA, CDR2 SQIVND (reference sequence). CDR3 coding DNA: TGTGCCAGTAGTCTAGCGGGAGGGCCCACCGGGGAGCTGTTTTTT. It encodes CASSLAGGPTGELFF.

The chain links TRBV5-1 to TRBJ2-1; 10 bases match TRBD2. The germline gives CDR1 SGHRS, CDR2 YFSETQ. With 3 bases clipped from V and 7 bases from J, the junction kept 10 bases outside the gene matches. The CDR3 has 16 amino acids. The CDR3, as DNA: TGCGCCAGCAGCTGGGAAACTAGCGGGGTGTATAATGAGCAGTTCTTC. Its translation is CASSWETSGVYNEQFF.

The V gene is TRBV6-5, the J gene TRBJ1-2; D is undetermined. The germline V gene has CDR1 MNHEY and CDR2 SVGAGI. The CDR3 contains 15 residues. Trimming removed 7 bases from V and 9 bases from J, with 24 bases in between. The CDR3 region is CASNPLIGGNLRYTF. The CDR3 DNA reads TGTGCCAGCAACCCTCTAATTGGCGGCAATCTGCGCTACACCTTC.

V gene TRBV6-1 combines with J gene TRBJ1-5; D unclear. Trimming left V 2 bases short and J 7 bases short, with 3 bases between. The CDR3 has 11 amino acids. Germline V CDR1 and CDR2: MNHNS, SASEGT. CDR3 nucleotides: TGTGCCAGCAGTGAACGGCAGCCCCAGCATTTT. This encodes CASSERQPQHF.

This clone appeared a single time. The chain is built from TRBV29-1 and TRBJ2-2, with 9 bases matching TRBD1. Looked up from germline, CDR1 is SQVTM and CDR2 is ANQGSEA. The CDR3 extends over 14 amino acids. The V gene end was trimmed by 3 bases and the J gene end by 6 bases; junction bases not matched to a gene: 5. The CDR3 spells CSVDNRGRSGELFF. CDR3 nucleotides: TGCAGCGTTGATAACAGGGGGCGGTCCGGGGAGCTGTTTTTT.

The V and J genes are TRBV15 and TRBJ2-1; 9 nucleotides align to TRBD1. Germline lookup yields CDR1 LNHNV and CDR2 YYDKDF (reference sequence). Unmatched junction bases numbered 5, after V lost 0 bases and J lost 5 bases. This CDR3 has 16 amino acids. The CDR3 spells CATSRDPGTGNNEQFF. The CDR3 DNA is TGTGCCACCAGCAGAGATCCCGGGACAGGGAACAATGAGCAGTTCTTC.

V usage is TRBV6-5 and J usage is TRBJ2-3, with D perhaps TRBD1 (6 bases). Germline loops: CDR1 MNHEY, CDR2 SVGAGI. The ends were cut back, 2 bases at V and 0 bases at J, with 12 bases in the middle. The CDR3 covers 16 residues. CDR3 sequence: CASSYQTGRSTDTQYF. The CDR3 coding sequence is TGTGCCAGCAGTTACCAGACAGGTCGCAGCACAGATACGCAGTATTTT.

The gene calls are TRBV7-2 and TRBJ2-3; a weak D match, TRBD1 (6 bases). CDR1 and CDR2 (germline): SGHTA, FQGNSA. The CDR3 extends over 15 amino acids. Trimming left V 1 base short and J 4 bases short, with 12 bases between. This chain's CDR3 is CASSLGVGAADTQYF. The DNA of the CDR3 is TGTGCCAGCAGCTTAGGTGTGGGGGCTGCAGATACGCAGTATTTT.

The chain recombines TRBV7-8 with TRBJ2-5, with 10 bases fitting TRBD2. This CDR3 is built from 18 residues. The V gene end was trimmed by 0 bases and the J gene end by 6 bases; junction bases not matched to a gene: 13. Per the germline V gene, CDR1 is SGHVS and CDR2 is FQNEAQ. The CDR3 DNA reads TGTGCCAGCAGCTTAGCTTTACGGCTAGCGGGGGCTAAGAAGACCCAGTACTTC. This translates into CASSLALRLAGAKKTQYF.

V usage is TRBV18 and J usage is TRBJ1-3, with 7 positions matching TRBD1. Germline CDR1 reads KGHSH; CDR2 reads LQKENI. V trimming: 3 bases; J trimming: 6 bases; junction bases outside the gene matches: 8. The CDR3 is made up of 15 amino acids. The CDR3 sequence is CASSPGRGFENTIYF. The CDR3 DNA reads TGTGCCAGCTCACCGGGCAGGGGGTTTGAAAACACCATATATTTT. Supplemented by reference TRBV18 and TRBJ1-3, the full variable domain reads NAGVMQNPRHLVRRRGQEARLRCSPMKGHSHVYWYRQLPEEGLKFMVYLQKENIIDESGMPKERFSAEFPKEGPSILRIQQVVRGDSAAYFCASSPGRGFENTIYFGEGSWLTVV.

The chain employs TRBV7-2 and TRBJ1-5; a weak D match, TRBD1 (6 bases). The CDR3 runs 15 residues. Germline values: CDR1 SGHTA, CDR2 FQGNSA. V was pared by 2 bases and J by 5 bases, with 13 bases between. CDR3 sequence reads: CASSLYAGVDQPQHF. CDR3 nucleotide sequence: TGTGCCAGCAGCTTATACGCAGGGGTTGATCAGCCCCAGCATTTT.

The V call is TRBV2, the J call TRBJ2-4; D is possibly TRBD1 (5 bases). Looked up from germline, CDR1 is SNHLY and CDR2 is FYNNEI. The V end lost 5 bases, the J end lost 0 bases, and 23 bases lay between the germline ends. The CDR3 runs 19 residues. The CDR3 reads CASSPHQRQLLIAKNIQYF. DNA of the CDR3: TGTGCCAGCAGTCCACACCAGAGACAGCTTCTAATAGCCAAAAACATTCAGTACTTC. Full variable domain (remainder filled in from reference TRBV2 and TRBJ2-4): EPEVTQTPSHQVTQMGQEVILRCVPISNHLYFYWYRQILGQKVEFLVSFYNNEISEKSEIFDDQFSVERPDGSNFTLKIRSTKLEDSAMYFCASSPHQRQLLIAKNIQYFGAGTRLSVL.

Concerning this clone: Mismatch with germline at one junction end may stem from a read error. The chain combines TRBV7-7 with TRBJ2-2, with 11 bases matching TRBD2. CDR1 is SSHAT, CDR2 FNYEAQ, per germline (reference sequence). CDR3 length: 19 amino acids. The CDR3 DNA reads TGTGCTAGCAGCTCGCGGATACCCGGGACTAGCGGCGACACCGGGGAGCTGTTTTTT. Translated: CASSSRIPGTSGDTGELFF.

The chain recombines TRBV29-1 with TRBJ2-1, with 12 bases identical to TRBD1. CDR1 and CDR2 (germline): SQVTM, ANQGSEA. CDR3 length: 22 amino acids. The J segment lost 10 bases and the V segment lost 2 bases, leaving 30 bases of the junction unmatched. The CDR3 DNA sequence: TGCAGCGTTGAATTCGGGACAGGGGGCCGCTTGGGGATTGTTAACCCTAAGATCGAGCAGTTCTTC. The encoded protein is CSVEFGTGGRLGIVNPKIEQFF.

A single count supports this clone. The rearrangement uses TRBV5-3 and TRBJ2-7, with a tentative D call TRBD1 (6 bases). TRBV5-3 is filed as an ORF, its function uncertain. Trimming left V 0 bases short and J 1 base short, with 14 bases between. The CDR3 length is 16 residues. The CDR3 loop is CARSLDQGTTSYEQYF. CDR3 coding DNA: TGTGCCAGAAGCTTGGATCAGGGGACAACATCCTACGAGCAGTACTTC.

The chain carries TRBV4-2 and TRBJ1-3; a weak D match, TRBD1 (5 bases). Germline-derived CDR1 and CDR2 are LGHNA and YNFKEQ. The V and J ends lost 1 base and 11 bases respectively, with 15 bases between them. The CDR3 covers 14 residues. For the CDR3, the DNA is TGTGCCAGCAGCCAAGTCGCAGGGAGGAACGCCATATATTTT. It specifies CASSQVAGRNAIYF.

V and J are TRBV9 and TRBJ2-3, with 9 bases aligning to TRBD2. Per germline, CDR1 SGDLS and CDR2 YYNGEE. The CDR3 totals 15 residues. V shed 2 bases, J shed 2 bases, and the junction held 3 bases outside the gene matches. The DNA for the CDR3 is TGTGCCAGCAGCGTCCTAGCGGGAAACACAGATACGCAGTATTTT. Amino acid sequence: CASSVLAGNTDTQYF.